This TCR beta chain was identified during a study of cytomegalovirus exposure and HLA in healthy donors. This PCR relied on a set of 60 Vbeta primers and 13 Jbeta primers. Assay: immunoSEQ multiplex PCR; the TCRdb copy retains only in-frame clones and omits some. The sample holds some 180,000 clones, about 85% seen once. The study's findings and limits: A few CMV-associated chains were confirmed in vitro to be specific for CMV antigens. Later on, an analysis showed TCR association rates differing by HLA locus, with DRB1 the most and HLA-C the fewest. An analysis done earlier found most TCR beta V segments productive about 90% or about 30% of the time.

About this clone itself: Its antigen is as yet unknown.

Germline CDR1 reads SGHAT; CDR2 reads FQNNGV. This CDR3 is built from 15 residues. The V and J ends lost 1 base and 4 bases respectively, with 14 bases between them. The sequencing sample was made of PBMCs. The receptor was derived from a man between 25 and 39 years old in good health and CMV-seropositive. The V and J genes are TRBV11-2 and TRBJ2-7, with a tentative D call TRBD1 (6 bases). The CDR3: CASSLVGTLSYEQYV. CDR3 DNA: TGTGCCAGCAGCTTAGTCGGGACACTCTCTTACGAGCAGTACGTC.